The rows below give T cell receptor beta chains drawn from one sample of a study of blood T cell repertoires in COVID-19. Libraries were prepared by immunoSEQ multiplex PCR; TCRdb keeps only in-frame clonotypes and omits some of them. Among roughly 66,000 clones listed, around 92% were seen once. The sample was peripheral blood. The origin of the receptors is a human donor with active COVID-19. The donor label of this sample is uncertain. Each CDR3 is given with its conserved first and last residue. Each record gives: V gene, J gene, clone size, D gene, CDR3 DNA, CDR3 protein. A D gene is named only where the DNA matches it firmly. Some rows have no size entry. The others give once, few or many, or a class for an expanded clone.

TRBV19,TRBJ1-5,NA,TRBD1,TGTGCCAGTAGTCAGGGGGCCAATCAGCCCCAGCATTTT,CASSQGANQPQHF
TRBV19,TRBJ1-1,NA,TRBD1,TGTGCCAGTAACAGACAGGGGAACACTGAAGCTTTCTTT,CASNRQGNTEAFF
TRBV2,TRBJ1-2,once,NA,TGTGCCACCAAAGGGTGGTCGGACACTTCTAACTATGGCTACACCTTC,CATKGWSDTSNYGYTF
TRBV5-5,TRBJ1-1,NA,NA,TGTGCCAGCAGCTTGGGGCAGGGGTTAGATGAAGCTTTCTTT,CASSLGQGLDEAFF
TRBV7-2,TRBJ2-3,NA,TRBD2,TGTGCCAGCAGCCCCTGGGCTAGCGGGAGTGGAGATACGCAGTATTTT,CASSPWASGSGDTQYF
TRBV19,TRBJ1-2,NA,NA,TGTGCCAGTAGTTCAAAATCCGGGATTAACTATGGCTACACCTTC,CASSSKSGINYGYTF
TRBV9,TRBJ1-5,NA,NA,TGTGCCAGCAGCGTAGAACCCGGCAGGAAGCCCCAGCATTTT,CASSVEPGRKPQHF
TRBV9,TRBJ2-1,NA,TRBD1,TGTGCCAGCAGCGGAGGGGGACAGATCACTTACAATGAGCAGTTCTTC,CASSGGGQITYNEQFF
TRBV14,TRBJ2-2,NA,TRBD2,TGTGCCAGCAGCCAAGGCTTGCCTGGACTAGCAAGGTCCGGGGAGCTGTTTTTT,CASSQGLPGLARSGELFF
TRBV7-2,TRBJ2-2,NA,TRBD1,TGTGCCAGCAGACCAACCGGGACAGGGGGCAGTGGCGGGGAGCTGTTTTTT,CASRPTGTGGSGGELFF
TRBV2,TRBJ2-7,NA,TRBD2,TGTGCCAGCACCGCTGAGAGCGGGAGGGGACAGGAGCAGTACTTC,CASTAESGRGQEQYF
TRBV2,TRBJ2-5,NA,TRBD1,TGTGCCAGCAAGGGGACAGGGTCTGACCTGGGGGCCCAGTACTTC,CASKGTGSDLGAQYF
TRBV5-4,TRBJ2-1,NA,TRBD2,TGTGCCAGCAGCACGCTAGCGGGAGCCTACAATGAGCAGTTCTTC,CASSTLAGAYNEQFF
TRBV7-2,TRBJ1-2,NA,NA,TGTGCCAGCACCCAACGCCCAGATTATGGCTACACCTTC,CASTQRPDYGYTF
TRBV18,TRBJ2-3,once,NA,TGTGCCAGCTCATCCCGAGGTTTGGATACGCAGTATTTT,CASSSRGLDTQYF
TRBV7-6,TRBJ2-7,NA,NA,TGTGCCAGCAGCTTAATTAGGGGGAGCGAGCAGTACTTC,CASSLIRGSEQYF
TRBV28,TRBJ2-7,NA,NA,TGTGCCAGCAGTCGCGGAAACAGGGTCTACGAGCAGTACTTC,CASSRGNRVYEQYF
TRBV28,TRBJ1-2,NA,NA,TGTGCCAGCGCCGAGGAACCCCTGAGCTACACCTTC,CASAEEPLSYTF
TRBV4-2,TRBJ2-2,NA,NA,TGTGCCAGCAGCCAAAACAGGGTCACCGGGGAGCTGTTTTTT,CASSQNRVTGELFF
TRBV25-1,TRBJ2-5,NA,TRBD1,TGTGCCAGCAGTGACACGACAGGGGTGGTAGAGACCCAGTACTTC,CASSDTTGVVETQYF
TRBV6-5,TRBJ1-4,NA,TRBD1,TGTGCCAGCAGTTACCAGTCGGACAGGGATAATGAAAAACTGTTTTTT,CASSYQSDRDNEKLFF
TRBV7-8,TRBJ2-7,NA,TRBD1,TGTGCCAGCAGCTCCACCCCAGGACAGGGAATCGGCTCCTACGAGCAGTACTTC,CASSSTPGQGIGSYEQYF
TRBV11-3,TRBJ2-2,few,TRBD2,TGTGCCAGCAGCTTAGAAGCTAGCGGGGGCGGGGAGCTGTTTTTT,CASSLEASGGGELFF
TRBV9,TRBJ2-7,NA,TRBD2,TGTGCCAGCAGCGTAAGGGCTAGCGGGGGCTCCTACGAGCAGTACTTC,CASSVRASGGSYEQYF
TRBV6-6,TRBJ2-7,NA,TRBD2,TGTGCCAGCAGTTACGAGTCCTGGGAGGGGCAGTACTTC,CASSYESWEGQYF
TRBV7-2,TRBJ2-7,few,NA,TGTGCCAGCAGCTTAGGGGCCGTGCAGCGGGACGAGCAGTACTTC,CASSLGAVQRDEQYF
TRBV3-1/TRBV3-2,TRBJ1-5,NA,NA,TGTGCCAGCAGCCTCGTCCGGGGGCAGCCCCAGCATTTT,CASSLVRGQPQHF
TRBV7-9,TRBJ2-3,NA,TRBD1,TGTGCCAGCAGCTTCGGGACAGGGAGAACAGATACGCAGTATTTT,CASSFGTGRTDTQYF
TRBV6-5,TRBJ2-7,NA,TRBD1,TGTGCCAGCAGTTTTAGGACAGGGATTCTCGAGCAGTACTTC,CASSFRTGILEQYF
TRBV9,TRBJ2-3,NA,TRBD2,TGTGCCAGCAGCGTAGGGGTAGCGGGAGCTACAGATACGCAGTATTTT,CASSVGVAGATDTQYF
TRBV27,TRBJ2-2,NA,TRBD2,TGTGCCAGCAGAAGCGAGACCTTGGTCGCGGGAGCGACCCGAGGCACCGGGGAGCTGTTTTTT,CASRSETLVAGATRGTGELFF
TRBV6-5,TRBJ2-1,NA,NA,TGTGCCAGCAGTCCCCGGGGCTACAATGAGCAGTTCTTC,CASSPRGYNEQFF
TRBV5-3,TRBJ1-2,once,NA,TGTGCCAGAAGCTTGGTAGGAAGGACAGACGGCGGCTACACCTTC,CARSLVGRTDGGYTF
TRBV28,TRBJ2-1,NA,TRBD2,TGTGCCAGCAGTTTCCCACCGGGACTAGCGGGGACGCAGAGCTCCTACAATGAGCAGTTCTTC,CASSFPPGLAGTQSSYNEQFF
TRBV29-1,TRBJ1-1,few,NA,TGCAGCGTTGACGGTGTATGGAGAGGAGAAGCTTTCTTT,CSVDGVWRGEAFF
TRBV5-4,TRBJ2-7,NA,NA,TGTGCCAGCAGCTCCCGCTACGAGCAGTACTTC,CASSSRYEQYF
TRBV28,TRBJ1-6,NA,NA,TGTGCCAGCAGTCGTGGTCGGTCACCCCTCCACTTT,CASSRGRSPLHF
TRBV7-2,TRBJ2-3,NA,NA,TGTGCCAGCAACCTCAACCGCGGAGATACGCAGTATTTT,CASNLNRGDTQYF
TRBV30,TRBJ2-7,few,TRBD2,TGTGCCTGGAGTGTCGGTGGGAGGGGCGAGCAGTACTTC,CAWSVGGRGEQYF
TRBV5-8,TRBJ2-1,NA,TRBD1,TGTGCCAGCAGCAGGACAGGGTTCTCGTTCTTC,CASSRTGFSFF
TRBV4-2,TRBJ2-3,NA,NA,TGTGCCAGCAGCCAAGCCTATCTTAGCTCAGATACGCAGTATTTT,CASSQAYLSSDTQYF
TRBV7-2,TRBJ2-7,NA,NA,TGTGCCAGCAGCTTAGCAGGGAATCGGGGGACCCCCTACGAGCAGTACTTC,CASSLAGNRGTPYEQYF
TRBV5-1,TRBJ2-3,NA,NA,TGCGCCAGCAGCTATCACACAGATACGCAGTATTTT,CASSYHTDTQYF
TRBV4-1,TRBJ2-7,NA,TRBD1,TGCGCCAGCAGCCAAGGGGGTCGGACAGGGCTTTACGAGCAGTACTTC,CASSQGGRTGLYEQYF
TRBV11-2,TRBJ2-7,few,TRBD1,TGTGCCAGCAGCAAGACCGGGACAGGCTTCTACGAGCAGTACTTC,CASSKTGTGFYEQYF
TRBV7-2,TRBJ1-2,NA,TRBD1,TGTGCCAGCAGCCTATACCGGGACAGGAACTATGGCTACACCTTC,CASSLYRDRNYGYTF
TRBV20-1,TRBJ1-2,few,NA,TGCAGTGCGACAGAGAACTATGGCTACACCTTC,CSATENYGYTF
TRBV2,TRBJ1-1,NA,NA,TGTGCCAGCAGTGCCCAGGGAATGAACACTGAAGCTTTCTTT,CASSAQGMNTEAFF
TRBV30,TRBJ1-5,NA,TRBD1,TGTGCCTGGAGTGTACGGGACAGGGTGAATGCGCCCCAGCATTTT,CAWSVRDRVNAPQHF
TRBV19,TRBJ2-7,NA,NA,TGTGCCAGTAGTATAGAGGCGGGATTCTACGAGCAGTACTTC,CASSIEAGFYEQYF
TRBV7-2,TRBJ1-2,NA,NA,TGTGCCAGCAGCCCCGGACAGAACTATGGCTACACCTTC,CASSPGQNYGYTF
TRBV9,TRBJ1-2,NA,TRBD1,TGTGCCAGCAGCGTCGATACTGGGTCTGGGGGCAGGGGGCGCTCGGACTATGGCTACACCTTC,CASSVDTGSGGRGRSDYGYTF
TRBV28,TRBJ2-5,NA,TRBD1,TGTGCCAGCAGTAAGGACAGGGGGCCAGAGACCCAGTACTTC,CASSKDRGPETQYF
TRBV7-9,TRBJ1-2,NA,NA,TGTGCCAGCAGCTTAGAACAGGGTCGCTATGGCTACACCTTC,CASSLEQGRYGYTF